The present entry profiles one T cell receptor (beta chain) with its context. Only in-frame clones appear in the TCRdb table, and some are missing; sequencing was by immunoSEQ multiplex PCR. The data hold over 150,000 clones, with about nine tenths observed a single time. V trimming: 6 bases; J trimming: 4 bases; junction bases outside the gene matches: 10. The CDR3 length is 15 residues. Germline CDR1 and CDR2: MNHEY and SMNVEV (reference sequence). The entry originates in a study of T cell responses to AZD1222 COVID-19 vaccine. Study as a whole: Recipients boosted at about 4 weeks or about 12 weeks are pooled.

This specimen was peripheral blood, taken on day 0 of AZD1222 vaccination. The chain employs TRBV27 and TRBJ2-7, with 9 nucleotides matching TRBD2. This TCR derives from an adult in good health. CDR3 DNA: TGTGCCAGCAGATCCCGGGGACTAGCACTATACGAGCAGTACTTC. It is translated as CASRSRGLALYEQYF.